This TCR beta chain was recorded in a study of shared clonotypes between healthy human individuals. Whole-study context: A donor's plate count was three for CD4 naive and three for CD4 memory; CD8 naive had two and CD8 memory one.

Findings and limits, study-wide: Memory subsets generally showed smaller estimated richness than naive subsets did. Genetic and exposure-history diversity was limited by the few donors. Shared clonotypes: 4.5% to 5% naive CD4, about 4% naive CD8, roughly 2.4% memory CD4, approximately 0.4% memory CD8.

Note on this clone: Its antigen is unidentified.

Using immunoSEQ multiplex PCR, the repertoire was profiled, and TCRdb retains in-frame clones only, with some absent. The sample lists 500,000 to 550,000 clones, more than 95% occurring once. The V end was cut by 1 base, the J end by 3 bases, with 4 bases between. This CDR3 comprises 12 residues. The V gene's germline CDR1 is MDHEN and CDR2 SYDVKM. Sequencing was done on a sample of naive CD4+ T cells sorted from blood. As for subset: CD45RA+ positively selected. The source of this sequence is a young woman in good health. The V gene is TRBV28, the J gene TRBJ2-7; no firm D call. The CDR3 DNA follows: TGTGCCAGCAGTTTATTGGTCTACGAGCAGTACTTC. Translation gives CASSLLVYEQYF.